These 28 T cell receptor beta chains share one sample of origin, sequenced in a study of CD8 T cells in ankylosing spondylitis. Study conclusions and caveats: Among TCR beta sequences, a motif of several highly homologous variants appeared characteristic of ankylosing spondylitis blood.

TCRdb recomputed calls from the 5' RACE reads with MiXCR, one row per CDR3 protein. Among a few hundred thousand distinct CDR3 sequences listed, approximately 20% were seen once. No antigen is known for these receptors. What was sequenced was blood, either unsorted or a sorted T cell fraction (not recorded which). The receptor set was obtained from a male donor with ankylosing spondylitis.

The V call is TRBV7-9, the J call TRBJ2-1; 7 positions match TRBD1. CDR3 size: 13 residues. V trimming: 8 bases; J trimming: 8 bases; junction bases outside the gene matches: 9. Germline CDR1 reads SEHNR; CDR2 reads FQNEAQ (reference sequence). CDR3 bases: TGTGCCAGCTCAGGACAGGTTGGCGATGAGCAGTTCTTC. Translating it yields CASSGQVGDEQFF.

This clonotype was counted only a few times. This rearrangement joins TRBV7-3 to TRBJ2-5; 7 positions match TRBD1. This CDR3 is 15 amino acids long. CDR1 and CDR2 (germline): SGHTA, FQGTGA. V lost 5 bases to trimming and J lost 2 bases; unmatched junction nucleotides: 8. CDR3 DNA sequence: TGTGCCAGCAGCGAGACAGGGAGATTACAAGAGACCCAGTACTTC. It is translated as CASSETGRLQETQYF.

CDR3 nucleotide sequence: TGCAGTGCCCCGGGACCGAGCAATGAAAAACTGTTTTTT. Translation: CSAPGPSNEKLFF. The chain recombines TRBV20-1 with TRBJ1-4; tentative D call: TRBD1 (5 bases). The ends were cut back, 6 bases at V and 5 bases at J, with 13 bases in the middle. CDR1 and CDR2 (germline): DFQATT, SNEGSKA (reference sequence). The CDR3 runs to 13 residues.

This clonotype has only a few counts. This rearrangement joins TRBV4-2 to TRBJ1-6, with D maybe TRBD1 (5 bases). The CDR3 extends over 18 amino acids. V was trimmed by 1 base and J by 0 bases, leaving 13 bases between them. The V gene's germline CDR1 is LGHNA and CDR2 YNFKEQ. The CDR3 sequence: CASSQVVRGSSYNSPLHF. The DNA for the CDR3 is TGTGCCAGCAGCCAAGTAGTAAGGGGTAGCTCCTATAATTCACCCCTCCACTTT.

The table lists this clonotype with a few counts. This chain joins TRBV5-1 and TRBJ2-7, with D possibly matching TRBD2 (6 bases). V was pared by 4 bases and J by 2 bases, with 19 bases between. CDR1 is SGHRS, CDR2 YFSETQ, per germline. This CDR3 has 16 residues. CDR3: CASSPDSAGKAYEQYF. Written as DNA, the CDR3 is TGCGCCAGCAGCCCTGACAGTGCGGGAAAGGCCTACGAGCAGTACTTC.

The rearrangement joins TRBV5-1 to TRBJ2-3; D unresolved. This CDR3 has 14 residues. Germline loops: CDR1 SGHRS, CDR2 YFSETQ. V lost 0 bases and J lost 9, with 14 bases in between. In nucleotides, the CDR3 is TGCGCCAGCAGCTTGGCCGCGTCGGACGACACGCAGTATTTT. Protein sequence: CASSLAASDDTQYF.

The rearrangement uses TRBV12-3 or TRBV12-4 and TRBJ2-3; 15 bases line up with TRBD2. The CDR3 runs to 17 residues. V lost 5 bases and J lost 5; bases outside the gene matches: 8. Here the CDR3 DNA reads TGTGCCAGCAGTCAAGGACTAGCGGGAGGGGGTAGAGATACGCAGTATTTT. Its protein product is CASSQGLAGGGRDTQYF.

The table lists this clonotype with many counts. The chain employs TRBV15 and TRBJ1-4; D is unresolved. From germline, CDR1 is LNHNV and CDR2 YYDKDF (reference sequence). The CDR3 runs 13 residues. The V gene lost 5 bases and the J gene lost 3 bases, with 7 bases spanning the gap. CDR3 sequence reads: CATSRGPNEKLFF. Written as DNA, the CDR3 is TGTGCCACCAGCCGAGGGCCTAATGAAAAACTGTTTTTT.

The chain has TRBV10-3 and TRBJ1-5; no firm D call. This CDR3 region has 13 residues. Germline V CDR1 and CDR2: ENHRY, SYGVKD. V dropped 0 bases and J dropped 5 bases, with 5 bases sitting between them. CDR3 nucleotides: TGTGCCATCAGTGAGTCGGTCTATCAGCCCCAGCATTTT. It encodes CAISESVYQPQHF.

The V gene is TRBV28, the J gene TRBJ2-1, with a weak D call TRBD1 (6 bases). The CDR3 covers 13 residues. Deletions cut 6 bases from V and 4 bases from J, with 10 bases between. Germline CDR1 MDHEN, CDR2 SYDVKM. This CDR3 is CASRTGPYNEQFF. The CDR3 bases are TGTGCCAGCAGGACAGGCCCTTACAATGAGCAGTTCTTC. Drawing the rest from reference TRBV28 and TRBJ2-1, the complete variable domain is DVKVTQSSRYLVKRTGEKVFLECVQDMDHENMFWYRQDPGLGLRLIYFSYDVKMKEKGDIPEGYSVSREKKERFSLILESASTNQTSMYLCASRTGPYNEQFFGPGTRLTVL.

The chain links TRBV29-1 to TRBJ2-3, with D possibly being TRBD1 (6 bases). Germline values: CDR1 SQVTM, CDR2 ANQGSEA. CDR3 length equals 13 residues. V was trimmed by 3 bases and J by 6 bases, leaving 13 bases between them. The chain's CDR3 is CSVDVGGLDTQYF. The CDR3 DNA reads TGCAGCGTTGATGTAGGGGGTCTCGATACGCAGTATTTT.

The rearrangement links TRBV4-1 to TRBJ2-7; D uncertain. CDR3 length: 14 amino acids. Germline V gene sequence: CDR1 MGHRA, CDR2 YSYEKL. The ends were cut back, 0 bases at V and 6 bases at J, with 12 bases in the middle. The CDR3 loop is CASSQDPTQREQYF. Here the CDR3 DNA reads TGCGCCAGCAGCCAAGATCCGACTCAACGCGAGCAGTACTTC.

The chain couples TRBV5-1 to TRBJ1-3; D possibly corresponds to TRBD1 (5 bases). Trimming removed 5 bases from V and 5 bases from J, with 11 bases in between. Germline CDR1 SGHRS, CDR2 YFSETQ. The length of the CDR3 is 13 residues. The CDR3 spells CASSRGERNTIYF. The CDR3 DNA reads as TGCGCCAGCAGTCGGGGCGAGAGAAACACCATATATTTT.

Written as DNA, the CDR3 is TGTGCCAGCCAAGAGCGCGGTTACAATGAGCAGTTCTTC. Encoded protein: CASQERGYNEQFF. The chain uses TRBV2 and TRBJ2-1; D is undetermined. CDR3 length: 13 amino acids. V gave up 8 bases and J gave up 4 bases, with 12 bases separating them. Looked up from germline, CDR1 is SNHLY and CDR2 is FYNNEI. The variable domain in full, with the rest retrieved from reference TRBV2 and TRBJ2-1, is EPEVTQTPSHQVTQMGQEVILRCVPISNHLYFYWYRQILGQKVEFLVSFYNNEISEKSEIFDDQFSVERPDGSNFTLKIRSTKLEDSAMYFCASQERGYNEQFFGPGTRLTVL.

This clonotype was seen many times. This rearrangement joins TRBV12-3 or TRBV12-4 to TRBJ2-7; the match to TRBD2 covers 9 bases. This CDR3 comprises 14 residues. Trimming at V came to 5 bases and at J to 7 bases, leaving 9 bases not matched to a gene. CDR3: CASSPAGGPREQYF. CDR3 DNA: TGTGCCAGCAGTCCCGCGGGAGGGCCGAGAGAGCAGTACTTC.

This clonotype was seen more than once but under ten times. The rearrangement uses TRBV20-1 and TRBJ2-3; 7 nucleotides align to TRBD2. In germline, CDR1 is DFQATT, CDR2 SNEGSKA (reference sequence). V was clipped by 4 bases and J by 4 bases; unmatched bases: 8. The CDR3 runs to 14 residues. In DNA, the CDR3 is TGCAGTGCTATCGGGGTAGCGGGTGCAGATACGCAGTATTTT. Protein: CSAIGVAGADTQYF.

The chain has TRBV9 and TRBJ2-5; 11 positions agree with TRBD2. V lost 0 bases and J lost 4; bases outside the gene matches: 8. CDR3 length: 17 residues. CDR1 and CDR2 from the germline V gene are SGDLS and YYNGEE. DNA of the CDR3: TGTGCCAGCAGCGTAGGGCCACTAGCGGGAGTTGCAGAGACCCAGTACTTC. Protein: CASSVGPLAGVAETQYF. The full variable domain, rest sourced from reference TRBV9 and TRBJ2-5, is DSGVTQTPKHLITATGQRVTLRCSPRSGDLSVYWYQQSLDQGLQFLIQYYNGEERAKGNILERFSAQQFPDLHSELNLSSLELGDSALYFCASSVGPLAGVAETQYFGPGTRLLVL.

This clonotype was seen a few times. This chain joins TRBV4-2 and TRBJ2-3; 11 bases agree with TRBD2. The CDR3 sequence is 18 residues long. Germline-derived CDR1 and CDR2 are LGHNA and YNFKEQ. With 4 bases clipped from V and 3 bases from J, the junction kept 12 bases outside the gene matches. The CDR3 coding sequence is TGTGCCAGCAGCCGAACGGCGGGGACTAGCGGTGGGACAGATACGCAGTATTTT. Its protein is CASSRTAGTSGGTDTQYF.

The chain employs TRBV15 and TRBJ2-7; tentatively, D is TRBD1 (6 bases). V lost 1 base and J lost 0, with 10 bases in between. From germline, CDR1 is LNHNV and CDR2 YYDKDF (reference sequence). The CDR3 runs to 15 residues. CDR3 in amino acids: CATSRVTGSSYEQYF. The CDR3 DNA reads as TGTGCCACCAGCAGAGTAACAGGGAGCTCCTACGAGCAGTACTTC.

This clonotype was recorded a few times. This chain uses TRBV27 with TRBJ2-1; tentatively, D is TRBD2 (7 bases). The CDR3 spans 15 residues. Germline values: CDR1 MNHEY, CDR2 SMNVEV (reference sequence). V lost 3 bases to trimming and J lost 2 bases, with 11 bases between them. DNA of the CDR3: TGTGCCAGCAGTTTTGGGAGGGGGACCTACAATGAGCAGTTCTTC. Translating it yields CASSFGRGTYNEQFF.

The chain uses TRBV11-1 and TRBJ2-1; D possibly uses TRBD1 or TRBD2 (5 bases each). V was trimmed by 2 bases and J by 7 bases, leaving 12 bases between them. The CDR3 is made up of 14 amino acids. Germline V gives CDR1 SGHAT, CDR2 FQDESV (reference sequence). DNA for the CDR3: TGTGCCAGCAGCTTAAGTGGGACGACTAATGAGCAGTTCTTC. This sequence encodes CASSLSGTTNEQFF.

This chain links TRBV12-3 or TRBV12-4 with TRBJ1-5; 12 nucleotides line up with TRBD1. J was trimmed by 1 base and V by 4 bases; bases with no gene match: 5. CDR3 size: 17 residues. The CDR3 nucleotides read TGTGCCAGCAGTTGGGGACAGGGGGCACTGAGCAATCAGCCCCAGCATTTT. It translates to CASSWGQGALSNQPQHF.

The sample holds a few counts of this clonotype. The chain's CDR3 is CASSPGADYGYTF. The CDR3 DNA is TGTGCCAGCTCACCGGGCGCCGACTATGGCTACACCTTC. V usage is TRBV18 and J usage is TRBJ1-2, with D uncertain. This CDR3 spans 13 amino acids. Germline assignment: CDR1 KGHSH and CDR2 LQKENI. The V gene lost 3 bases and the J gene lost 3 bases, with 8 bases spanning the gap.

This chain's CDR3 is CASSLRTGGAGELFF. CDR3 coding DNA: TGTGCCAGCAGTTTGAGGACAGGGGGGGCCGGGGAGCTGTTTTTT. The chain uses TRBV12-3 or TRBV12-4 and TRBJ2-2; TRBD1 aligns across 10 bases. The CDR3 covers 15 residues. V lost 3 bases, J lost 6 bases, and 4 bases stayed unmatched.

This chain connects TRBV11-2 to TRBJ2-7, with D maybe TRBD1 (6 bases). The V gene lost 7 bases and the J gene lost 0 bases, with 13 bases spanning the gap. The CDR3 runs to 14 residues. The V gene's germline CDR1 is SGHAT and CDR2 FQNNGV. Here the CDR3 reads CASNTGFSSYEQYF. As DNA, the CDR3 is TGTGCCAGCAACACAGGGTTCAGCTCCTACGAGCAGTACTTC.

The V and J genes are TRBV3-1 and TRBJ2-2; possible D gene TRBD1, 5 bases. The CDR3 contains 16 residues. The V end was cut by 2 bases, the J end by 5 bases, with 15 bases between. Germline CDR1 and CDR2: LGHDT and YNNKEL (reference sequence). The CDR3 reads CASSQMMTDITGELFF. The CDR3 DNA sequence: TGTGCCAGCAGCCAAATGATGACAGACATTACCGGGGAGCTGTTTTTT.

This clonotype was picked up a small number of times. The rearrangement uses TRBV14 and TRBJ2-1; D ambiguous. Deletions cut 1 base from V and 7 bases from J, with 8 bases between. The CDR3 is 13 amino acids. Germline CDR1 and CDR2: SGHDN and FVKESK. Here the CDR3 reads CASSQGMGNEQFF. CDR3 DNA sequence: TGTGCCAGCAGCCAAGGGATGGGGAATGAGCAGTTCTTC.

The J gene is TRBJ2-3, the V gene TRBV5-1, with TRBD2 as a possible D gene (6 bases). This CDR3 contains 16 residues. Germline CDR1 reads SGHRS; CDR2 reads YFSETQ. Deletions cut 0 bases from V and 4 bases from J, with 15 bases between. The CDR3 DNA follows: TGCGCCAGCAGCTTGGAAGGGACCTCGGGGGCAGATACGCAGTATTTT. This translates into CASSLEGTSGADTQYF.